This note documents a single T cell receptor (beta chain) sequence. The entry originates in a study of T cells in tuberculosis. Chain pairing is unknown; alpha and beta were sequenced separately. Data came from immunoSEQ multiplex PCR; TCRdb stores just in-frame clones and leaves some out. The table lists about 59,000 clones, 81% of them singletons, with roughly 13% in the top ten. In germline, CDR1 is SGHNT, CDR2 YYREEE (reference sequence). This CDR3 is built from 15 residues. V gave up 2 bases and J gave up 6 bases; unmatched junction bases: 6. After thawing and overnight rest, PBMC were stained with GMM-loaded CD1B tetramer, viability dye and anti-CD3 for sorting. The CD1B tetramers carried C32 glucose monomycolate purified from Rhodococcus equi. About 100,000 tetramer-negative cells were sorted from each donor.

Material: CD1b-GMM tetramer-negative cells sorted from PBMCs. This TCR was recovered from an adult woman with latent tuberculosis. V usage is TRBV5-4 and J usage is TRBJ2-2, with 8 bases aligning to TRBD1. The CDR3 coding sequence is TGTGCCAGCAGCTTATACCAGGGGGCGCCCGGGGAGCTGTTTTTT. Residues: CASSLYQGAPGELFF.